Sequencing of this TCR beta chain was carried out in a study of T-cell reconstitution after alpha-beta-depleted transplantation in children. Regarding the study as a whole: For some patients, TCRbeta diversity was high at day 60 because of recipient T cells and thymic progenitors that survived. Alpha-beta T cells about two months after transplant reportedly derived from several hundred expanded graft clones. At one year after transplant, newly produced T cells mostly accounted for T-cell counts and diversity.

Construction of the TCRbeta library involved unique molecular identifiers. One entry per CDR3 protein results from TCRdb running MiXCR on the PCR reads. The sample contains around 100,000 distinct CDR3 sequences, around a tenth of which appear only once. As to this clonotype: The antigen remains unidentified.

Germline trimming cut 6 bases from V and 3 bases from J; bases unmatched to any gene: 8. CDR1 and CDR2 from the germline V gene are SNHLY and FYNNEI. The CDR3 loop spans 15 amino acids. The clonotype originates from a boy aged 2 to 10 with acute lymphoblastic leukemia, due to receive a stem cell transplant. The chain carries TRBV2 and TRBJ2-5, with 9 bases fitting TRBD2. The starting material was PBMCs, obtained before TCRalphabeta/CD19-depleted stem cell transplant. The DNA for the CDR3 is TGTGCCAGCAGGATGCTAGCGGGACCTAAAGAGACCCAGTACTTC. Translated, it gives CASRMLAGPKETQYF. The whole variable domain, remainder taken from reference TRBV2 and TRBJ2-5, is EPEVTQTPSHQVTQMGQEVILRCVPISNHLYFYWYRQILGQKVEFLVSFYNNEISEKSEIFDDQFSVERPDGSNFTLKIRSTKLEDSAMYFCASRMLAGPKETQYFGPGTRLLVL.